Presented here are 6 T cell receptor beta chains from one specimen sequenced in a study of blood T cell repertoires in COVID-19. Measured with immunoSEQ multiplex PCR; TCRdb has only the in-frame clones, and not every one. The sample shows fewer than 300,000 clones, about 89% of them seen only once. Sequenced sample: peripheral blood. All receptors come from a man aged 35 to 55 who had recovered from COVID-19.

The chain recombines TRBV2 with TRBJ2-2; 8 bases are shared with TRBD1. The ends lost 9 bases at V and 1 base at J; junction bases unmatched: 10. Per germline, CDR1 SNHLY and CDR2 FYNNEI. This CDR3 comprises 16 residues. CDR3 protein: CASWTGTTVNTGELFF. The CDR3 coding sequence is TGTGCCAGTTGGACAGGGACAACGGTGAACACCGGGGAGCTGTTTTTT.

This sequence joins TRBV18 and TRBJ2-7; 10 nucleotides match TRBD1. CDR1 is KGHSH, CDR2 LQKENI, per germline. V lost 0 bases and J lost 2; bases outside the gene matches: 4. The CDR3 has 16 residues. CDR3 DNA sequence: TGTGCCAGCTCACCACCGGTCGGACAGGGGGCCTACGAGCAGTACTTC. Its protein is CASSPPVGQGAYEQYF.

This chain links TRBV9 with TRBJ2-1, with 9 nucleotides matching TRBD1. The V segment lost 0 bases and the J segment 7 bases; nucleotides outside the gene matches: 5. Germline V gene data show CDR1 as SGDLS and CDR2 as YYNGEE. The length of the CDR3 is 15 residues. The CDR3 DNA sequence: TGTGCCAGCAGCGTAGCTGGGACAGGGCATAATGAGCAGTTCTTC. Amino acid sequence: CASSVAGTGHNEQFF.

CDR3 in amino acids: CASSYPLETQYF. The DNA for the CDR3 is TGTGCCAGCAGTTATCCCCTCGAGACCCAGTACTTC. The chain combines TRBV6-6 with TRBJ2-5; unclear D gene. The CDR3 length is 12 residues. Germline lookup yields CDR1 MNHNY and CDR2 SVGAGI (reference sequence). The V end lost 3 bases, the J end lost 5 bases, and 7 bases lay between the germline ends.

The chain has TRBV7-9 and TRBJ2-7, with TRBD1 matching over 7 bases. After removal of 5 bases from V and 3 bases from J, the junction contained 10 bases not matched to a gene. This CDR3 is 15 amino acids long. Germline CDR1 is SEHNR and CDR2 is FQNEAQ (reference sequence). The CDR3 coding sequence is TGTGCCAGCAGCCCCTGGACAGGACCCAACTACGAGCAGTACTTC. Its protein is CASSPWTGPNYEQYF.

This clone appeared a single time. J is TRBJ1-1 and V is TRBV6-5; the match to TRBD1 covers 7 bases. The CDR3 has 14 residues. The germline CDR1 and CDR2 sequences are MNHEY and SVGAGI. Unmatched junction bases numbered 5, after V lost 2 bases and J lost 5 bases. This chain's CDR3 is CASSYGDSRTEAFF. The DNA for the CDR3 is TGTGCCAGCAGTTACGGGGACAGCCGGACTGAAGCTTTCTTT.